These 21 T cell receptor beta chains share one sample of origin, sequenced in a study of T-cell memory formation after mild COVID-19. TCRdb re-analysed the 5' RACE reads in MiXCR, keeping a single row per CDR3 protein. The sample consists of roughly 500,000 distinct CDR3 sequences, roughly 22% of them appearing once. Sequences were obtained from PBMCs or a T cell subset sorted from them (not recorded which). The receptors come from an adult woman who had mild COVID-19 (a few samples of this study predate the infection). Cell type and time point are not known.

The CDR3 coding sequence is TGTGCCAGCAGTTACTCCGGGGGGGGAGCTAACTATGGCTACACCTTC. Translated, it gives CASSYSGGGANYGYTF. The chain employs TRBV6-5 and TRBJ1-2; weak D call: TRBD1 (5 bases). The CDR3 runs to 16 residues. Germline CDR1 is MNHEY and CDR2 is SVGAGI. Trimming stripped 0 bases from V and 0 bases from J, with 11 bases between.

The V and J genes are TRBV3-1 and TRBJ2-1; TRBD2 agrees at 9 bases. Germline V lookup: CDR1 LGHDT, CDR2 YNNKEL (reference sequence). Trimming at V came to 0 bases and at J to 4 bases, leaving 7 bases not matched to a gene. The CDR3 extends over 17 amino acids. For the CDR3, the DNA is TGTGCCAGCAGCCAAGATTTTCGGACTAGCGCATACAATGAGCAGTTCTTC. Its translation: CASSQDFRTSAYNEQFF.

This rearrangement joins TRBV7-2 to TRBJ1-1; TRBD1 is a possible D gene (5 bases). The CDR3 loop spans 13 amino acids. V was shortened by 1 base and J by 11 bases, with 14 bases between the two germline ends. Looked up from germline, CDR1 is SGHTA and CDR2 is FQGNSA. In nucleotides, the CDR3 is TGTGCCAGCAGCTTAGAGATGGCGGAGGGGGCTTTCTTT. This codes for CASSLEMAEGAFF.

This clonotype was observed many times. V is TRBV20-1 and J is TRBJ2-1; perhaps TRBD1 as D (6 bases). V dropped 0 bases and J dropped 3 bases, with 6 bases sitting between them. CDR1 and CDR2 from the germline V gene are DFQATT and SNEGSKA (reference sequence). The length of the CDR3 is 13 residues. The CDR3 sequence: CSAREGGYNEQFF. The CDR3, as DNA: TGCAGTGCTAGAGAAGGGGGCTACAATGAGCAGTTCTTC.

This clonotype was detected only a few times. The CDR3 DNA follows: TGTGCCAGCAGTTACTATGGGGCGGGAGGTAGAGCAGATACGCAGTATTTT. Its protein product is CASSYYGAGGRADTQYF. J is TRBJ2-3 and V is TRBV6-5; 8 bases map to TRBD2. Trimming cost V 1 base and J 4 bases; bases outside gene matches: 10. CDR3 length: 17 amino acids. Germline lookup yields CDR1 MNHEY and CDR2 SVGAGI.

The CDR3 coding sequence is TGCGCCAGCAGCCAAGAGGGGAGCTTCATCACCAATGAGCAGTTCTTC. This codes for CASSQEGSFITNEQFF. The chain combines TRBV4-3 with TRBJ2-1; D perhaps matches TRBD2 (5 bases). The germline V gene has CDR1 LGHNA and CDR2 YSLEER. This CDR3 contains 16 residues. The germline V and J ends were trimmed by 0 bases and 6 bases, with 15 bases remaining between them.

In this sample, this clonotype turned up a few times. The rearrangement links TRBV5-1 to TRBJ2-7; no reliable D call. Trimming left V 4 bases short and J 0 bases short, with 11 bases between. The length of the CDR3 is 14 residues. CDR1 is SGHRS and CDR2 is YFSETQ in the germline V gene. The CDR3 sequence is CASSQDESSYEQYF. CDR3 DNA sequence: TGCGCCAGCAGCCAGGACGAAAGCTCCTACGAGCAGTACTTC.

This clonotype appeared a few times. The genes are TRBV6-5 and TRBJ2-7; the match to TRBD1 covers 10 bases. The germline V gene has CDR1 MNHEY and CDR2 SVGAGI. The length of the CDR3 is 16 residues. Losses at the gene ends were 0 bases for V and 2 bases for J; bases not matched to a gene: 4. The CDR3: CASSYSLDRGTYEQYF. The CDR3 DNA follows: TGTGCCAGCAGTTACTCCCTGGACAGGGGGACCTACGAGCAGTACTTC.

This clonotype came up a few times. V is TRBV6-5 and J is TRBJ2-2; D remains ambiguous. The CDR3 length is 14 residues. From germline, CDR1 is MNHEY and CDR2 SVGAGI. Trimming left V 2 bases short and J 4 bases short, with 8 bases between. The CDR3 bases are TGTGCCAGCAGTTACGTGCGGAGCACCGGGGAGCTGTTTTTT. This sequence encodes CASSYVRSTGELFF.

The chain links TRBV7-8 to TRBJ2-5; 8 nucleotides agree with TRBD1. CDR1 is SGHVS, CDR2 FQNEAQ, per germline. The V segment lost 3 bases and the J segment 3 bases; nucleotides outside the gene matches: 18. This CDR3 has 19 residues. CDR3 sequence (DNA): TGTGCCAGCAGCTTTCCTGGGCCAGGGGGCGTACCCACAAAAGAGACCCAGTACTTC. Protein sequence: CASSFPGPGGVPTKETQYF.

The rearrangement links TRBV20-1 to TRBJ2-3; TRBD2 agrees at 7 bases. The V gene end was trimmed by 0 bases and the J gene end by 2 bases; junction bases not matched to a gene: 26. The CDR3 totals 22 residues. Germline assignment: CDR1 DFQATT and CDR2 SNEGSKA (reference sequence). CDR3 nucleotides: TGCAGTGCTAGAGATAGGATGAGGCGGGAGACGTTTAGTATACGGACCACAGATACGCAGTATTTT. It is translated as CSARDRMRRETFSIRTTDTQYF.

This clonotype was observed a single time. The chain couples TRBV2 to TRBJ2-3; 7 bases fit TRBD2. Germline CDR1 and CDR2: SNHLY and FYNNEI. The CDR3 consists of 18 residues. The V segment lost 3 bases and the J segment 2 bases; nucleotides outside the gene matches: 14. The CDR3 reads CASSDSVLAEGTTDTQYF. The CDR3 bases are TGTGCCAGCAGTGATTCTGTGCTAGCGGAGGGTACCACAGATACGCAGTATTTT.

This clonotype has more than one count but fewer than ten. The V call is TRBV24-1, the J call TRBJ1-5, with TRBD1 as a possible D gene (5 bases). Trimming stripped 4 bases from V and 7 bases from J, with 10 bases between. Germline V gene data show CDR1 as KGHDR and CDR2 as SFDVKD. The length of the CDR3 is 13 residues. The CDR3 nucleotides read TGTGCCACCAGTGACAGGGACGGGCAGCCCCAGCATTTT. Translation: CATSDRDGQPQHF.

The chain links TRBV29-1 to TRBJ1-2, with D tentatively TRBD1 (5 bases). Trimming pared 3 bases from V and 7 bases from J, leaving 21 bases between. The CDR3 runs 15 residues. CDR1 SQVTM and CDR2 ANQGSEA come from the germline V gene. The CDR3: CSVEAGRGAASGYTF. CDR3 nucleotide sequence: TGCAGCGTTGAGGCAGGCCGAGGGGCGGCGAGTGGCTACACCTTC.

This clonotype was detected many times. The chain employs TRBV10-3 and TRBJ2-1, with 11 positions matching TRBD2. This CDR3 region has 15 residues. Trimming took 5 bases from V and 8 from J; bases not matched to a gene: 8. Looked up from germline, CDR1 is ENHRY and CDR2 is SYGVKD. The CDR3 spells CAISPTSGKVDEQFF. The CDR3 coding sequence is TGTGCCATCAGTCCGACTAGCGGGAAGGTAGATGAGCAGTTCTTC.

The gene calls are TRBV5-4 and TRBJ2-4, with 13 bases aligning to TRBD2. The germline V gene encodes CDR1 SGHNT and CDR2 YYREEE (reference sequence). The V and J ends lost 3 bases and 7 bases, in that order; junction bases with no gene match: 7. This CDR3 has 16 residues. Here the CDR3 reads CASSSPLTSGRNIQYF. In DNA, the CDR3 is TGTGCCAGCAGCTCCCCCCTGACTAGCGGGAGGAACATTCAGTACTTC.

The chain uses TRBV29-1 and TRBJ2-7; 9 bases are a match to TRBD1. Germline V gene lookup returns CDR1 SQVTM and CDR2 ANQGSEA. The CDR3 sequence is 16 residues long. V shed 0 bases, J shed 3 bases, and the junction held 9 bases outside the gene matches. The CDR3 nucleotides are TGCAGCGTTGAAGAAACCAACACAGGGGGCGACTACGAGCAGTACTTC. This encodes CSVEETNTGGDYEQYF.

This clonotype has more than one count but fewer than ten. The CDR3 nucleotides are TGTGCCACCAGCCTTAGCGGGAGCGCAGATACGCAGTATTTT. Its protein product is CATSLSGSADTQYF. The gene calls are TRBV24-1 and TRBJ2-3; 9 positions match TRBD2. Trimming at V came to 7 bases and at J to 4 bases, leaving 5 bases not matched to a gene. The CDR3 spans 14 residues. CDR1 KGHDR and CDR2 SFDVKD come from the germline V gene.

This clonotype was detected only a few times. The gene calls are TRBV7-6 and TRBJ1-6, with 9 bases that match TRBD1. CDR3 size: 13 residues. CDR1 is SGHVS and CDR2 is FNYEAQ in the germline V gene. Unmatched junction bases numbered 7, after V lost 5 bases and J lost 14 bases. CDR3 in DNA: TGTGCCAGCAGCCCGCAGGACAGGGGAACCCTCCACTTT. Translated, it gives CASSPQDRGTLHF.

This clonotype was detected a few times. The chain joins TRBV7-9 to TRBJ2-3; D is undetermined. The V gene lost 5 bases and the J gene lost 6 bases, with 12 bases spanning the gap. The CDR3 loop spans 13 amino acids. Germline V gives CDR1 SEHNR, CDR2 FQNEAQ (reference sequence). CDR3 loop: CASSPLAVDTQYF. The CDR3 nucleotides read TGTGCCAGCAGCCCGCTCGCAGTGGATACGCAGTATTTT. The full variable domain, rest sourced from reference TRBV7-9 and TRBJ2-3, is DTGVSQNPRHKITKRGQNVTFRCDPISEHNRLYWYRQTLGQGPEFLTYFQNEAQLEKSRLLSDRFSAERPKGSFSTLEIQRTEQGDSAMYLCASSPLAVDTQYFGPGTRLTVL.

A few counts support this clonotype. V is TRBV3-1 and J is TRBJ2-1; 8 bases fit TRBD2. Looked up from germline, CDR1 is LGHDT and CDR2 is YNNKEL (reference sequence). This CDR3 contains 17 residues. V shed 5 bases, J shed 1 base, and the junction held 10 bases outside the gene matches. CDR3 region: CASSSPTKRGSYNEQFF. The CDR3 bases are TGTGCCAGCAGCTCACCTACGAAGCGGGGGTCCTACAATGAGCAGTTCTTC.